Below, 16 T cell receptor beta chains from the same sample are listed, as sequenced in a study of T cells in Graves' hyperthyroidism and ophthalmopathy. RNA transcripts yielded amplified TCR beta CDR3 regions. When the TCR CDR3 underwent first-round RT-PCR, the HTBI primer set was used. TCRdb ran MiXCR on the multiplex PCR reads and lists one entry per CDR3 protein. Of a few hundred thousand distinct CDR3 sequences in the sample, about 43% were seen once. Sequencing was performed on peripheral blood or thyroid tissue (not recorded which). These receptors were obtained from an adult woman with Graves' disease, either hyperthyroidism or ophthalmopathy (not recorded which).

V gene TRBV28 combines with J gene TRBJ1-4; weak D call: TRBD1 (6 bases). The V gene's germline CDR1 is MDHEN and CDR2 SYDVKM. The CDR3 has 14 amino acids. V lost 3 bases, J lost 7 bases, and 12 bases lay in between. CDR3 coding DNA: TGTGCCAGCAGTTTCGGGGGGGCTGGTGAAAAACTGTTTTTT. This encodes CASSFGGAGEKLFF.

V gene TRBV9 combines with J gene TRBJ1-5; TRBD1 agrees at 7 bases. There are 15 residues in the CDR3. The germline CDR1 and CDR2 sequences are SGDLS and YYNGEE. V shed 4 bases and J 3 bases; nucleotides not matched to a gene: 7. The chain's CDR3 is CASSHTRGYNQPQHF. In DNA, the CDR3 is TGTGCCAGCAGCCATACCAGGGGGTACAATCAGCCCCAGCATTTT.

The chain recombines TRBV29-1 with TRBJ2-7; D unresolved. V shed 8 bases and J shed 0 bases, with 14 bases lying between them. The CDR3 has 13 amino acids. Germline loops: CDR1 SQVTM, CDR2 ANQGSEA. The CDR3 protein is CSLLGRSSYEQYF. In DNA, the CDR3 is TGCAGCTTGCTCGGACGGAGCTCCTACGAGCAGTACTTC.

This clonotype was recorded many times. This chain links TRBV20-1 with TRBJ2-2, with D perhaps TRBD2 (5 bases). V dropped 6 bases and J dropped 6 bases, with 20 bases sitting between them. Germline values: CDR1 DFQATT, CDR2 SNEGSKA (reference sequence). The CDR3 runs to 15 residues. The CDR3 coding sequence is TGCAGTGCCGGGATAGTGGGAGTAGGCCCCGGGGAGCTGTTTTTT. Protein: CSAGIVGVGPGELFF.

This clonotype was seen ten or more times. The V gene is TRBV5-1, the J gene TRBJ2-7; 8 nucleotides align to TRBD1. V lost 0 bases to trimming and J lost 4 bases; unmatched junction nucleotides: 15. This CDR3 spans 18 amino acids. Germline-derived CDR1 and CDR2 are SGHRS and YFSETQ. DNA for the CDR3: TGCGCCAGCAGCTTGGCTTGGGCCAGGGGGCGAAAGTCGTACGAGCAGTACTTC. It encodes CASSLAWARGRKSYEQYF.

This clonotype was seen ten or more times. The chain carries TRBV6-5 and TRBJ1-4; TRBD1 agrees at 7 bases. The CDR3 consists of 14 residues. V lost 6 bases, J lost 6 bases, and 7 bases stayed unmatched. The V gene's germline CDR1 is MNHEY and CDR2 SVGAGI. DNA for the CDR3: TGTGCCAGCAGCCAAACAGGGGAGTATGAAAAACTGTTTTTT. Amino acid sequence: CASSQTGEYEKLFF.

The genes are TRBV10-3 and TRBJ1-5; tentatively, D is TRBD1 (5 bases). Germline V gives CDR1 ENHRY, CDR2 SYGVKD. The CDR3 covers 13 residues. The ends were cut back, 4 bases at V and 1 base at J, with 5 bases in the middle. Written as DNA, the CDR3 is TGTGCCATCAGTGGGGACAGCAATCAGCCCCAGCATTTT. This sequence encodes CAISGDSNQPQHF.

V and J are TRBV20-1 and TRBJ2-7; D gene uncertain. CDR3 length: 11 amino acids. V shed 3 bases and J shed 5 bases, with 8 bases lying between them. Germline CDR1 reads DFQATT; CDR2 reads SNEGSKA (reference sequence). CDR3 protein: CSASTAHEQYF. CDR3 DNA: TGCAGTGCTAGTACGGCGCACGAGCAGTACTTC.

This clonotype turned up a few times. V gene TRBV19 combines with J gene TRBJ1-5; 11 bases fit TRBD1. CDR3 length: 16 amino acids. V gave up 3 bases and J gave up 7 bases; unmatched junction bases: 8. Looked up from germline, CDR1 is LNHDA and CDR2 is SQIVND (reference sequence). The CDR3 nucleotides read TGTGCCAGTAGTATTCCAGGACAGGGGGCGCGACAGCCCCAGCATTTT. Its protein is CASSIPGQGARQPQHF.

The chain carries TRBV7-6 and TRBJ1-1, with a weak D call TRBD1 (6 bases). CDR1 SGHVS and CDR2 FNYEAQ come from the germline V gene. The CDR3 runs 15 residues. V lost 4 bases and J lost 1, with 13 bases in between. The CDR3 spells CASSWPGTQNTEAFF. The CDR3 nucleotides are TGTGCCAGCAGCTGGCCCGGGACACAGAACACTGAAGCTTTCTTT.

With regard to this clonotype: A read error is likely, as this CDR3 ends without the conserved phenylalanine or tryptophan. The DNA is left out, because the CDR3 cannot be placed on it with certainty; the CDR3 is given as TCRdb lists it. The chain carries TRBV20-1 and TRBJ1-5; the DNA was not compared with TRBD1, the D call given in the table. Germline V gene lookup returns CDR1 DFQATT and CDR2 SNEGSKA (reference sequence). Termini included, the CDR3 measures 15 amino acids. The CDR3 sequence is CSALQGRGSNQPQLL.

Note on this clonotype: It may be a read error: a sequence one base away is much more abundant. The J gene is TRBJ2-7, the V gene TRBV12-3 or TRBV12-4; 11 bases match TRBD1. This CDR3 region has 15 residues. This chain's CDR3 is CASSWGQGGSHEQYF. DNA of the CDR3: TGTGCCAGCAGCTGGGGACAGGGGGGCTCCCACGAGCAGTACTTC.

The rearrangement uses TRBV7-9 and TRBJ2-1; possibly TRBD1 for D (6 bases). V lost 5 bases and J 4 bases, leaving 15 bases between the germline ends. The CDR3 is 15 residues long. CDR1 SEHNR and CDR2 FQNEAQ come from the germline V gene (reference sequence). The CDR3 reads CASSLRTETYNEQFF. The CDR3 region has the DNA TGTGCCAGCAGCCTCCGGACAGAAACATACAATGAGCAGTTCTTC.

Ten or more counts support this clonotype. V usage is TRBV7-3 and J usage is TRBJ1-4; a weak D match, TRBD1 (5 bases). V lost 5 bases and J 8 bases, leaving 18 bases between the germline ends. CDR1 SGHTA and CDR2 FQGTGA come from the germline V gene. The CDR3 loop spans 15 amino acids. CDR3 nucleotide sequence: TGTGCCAGCAGCCCCTCAGGCGGGGGAGGCGAAAAACTGTTTTTT. It codes for CASSPSGGGGEKLFF. Using reference TRBV7-3 and TRBJ1-4 for the parts outside the CDR3, the full variable domain is GAGVSQTPSNKVTEKGKYVELRCDPISGHTALYWYRQSLGQGPEFLIYFQGTGAADDSGLPNDRFFAVRPEGSVSTLKIQRTERGDSAVYLCASSPSGGGGEKLFFGSGTQLSVL.

This clonotype was counted at least ten times. This chain links TRBV13 with TRBJ1-1; D gene unclear. This CDR3 comprises 15 residues. Trimming removed 4 bases from V and 2 bases from J, with 14 bases in between. From germline, CDR1 is PRHDT and CDR2 FYEKMQ (reference sequence). In DNA, the CDR3 is TGTGCCAGCAGCTCAGGTGGGGAGGACAACACTGAAGCTTTCTTT. This codes for CASSSGGEDNTEAFF.

This clonotype was seen ten or more times. The chain couples TRBV9 to TRBJ2-7; no reliable D call. V lost 3 bases and J 3 bases, leaving 13 bases between the germline ends. This CDR3 has 14 residues. Germline lookup yields CDR1 SGDLS and CDR2 YYNGEE. Here the CDR3 reads CASSGRQGDYEQYF. The CDR3 DNA follows: TGTGCCAGCAGCGGCCGACAAGGAGACTACGAGCAGTACTTC.